Included here is one TCR beta chain sequence, with context. Its antigen is still unknown. TCRdb recomputed calls from the RT-PCR reads with MiXCR, one row per CDR3 protein. The data hold almost 250,000 distinct CDR3 sequences, with 9% to 15% observed a single time. This CDR3 is 18 amino acids long. Germline V gene sequence: CDR1 SGHDT, CDR2 YYEEEE. V lost 1 base, J lost 2 bases, and 11 bases stayed unmatched. The sample is drawn from a study of response to subunit inactivated influenza vaccine. Points from the study as a whole: Authors suggested each seasonal influenza vaccination recruits few new T cells.

The specimen was non-naive T cells sorted from PBMCs, collected approximately 15 days before vaccination. The chain recombines TRBV5-6 with TRBJ2-3, with 9 bases matching TRBD1. The origin of this receptor is a man in his fifties or sixties who received an inactivated influenza vaccine. The CDR3 DNA follows: TGTGCCAGCAGCTTGATAGGTGGACAGGGGATAGCCACAGATACGCAGTATTTT. Amino acid sequence: CASSLIGGQGIATDTQYF. Looking up the rest from reference TRBV5-6 and TRBJ2-3 gives the full variable domain: DAGVTQSPTHLIKTRGQQVTLRCSPKSGHDTVSWYQQALGQGPQFIFQYYEEEERQRGNFPDRFSGHQFPNYSSELNVNALLLGDSALYLCASSLIGGQGIATDTQYFGPGTRLTVL.